This TCR beta chain came from a study of blood T cell repertoires in COVID-19 (dated by TCRdb to 2019 to 2021). Looking at the study overall: Samples from collaborators originated in the United States, Italy and Spain and spanned both the acute and convalescent phases of COVID-19. The prospective study material was composed of cDNA or gDNA derived from T cells, B-cell-depleted T cells, or PBMCs. Deeply sampled blood TCRbeta repertoires from subjects exposed to, actively infected with, or recovered from COVID-19 were included in the dataset. The repertoires were released in a freely available public database intended as a resource for research on the immune response to SARS-CoV-2. Samples were obtained from the ongoing ImmuneRACE study (first 160 participants) and from 1,254 subjects provided by 6 global collaborators. The sample metadata nearly always contained a de-identified subject ID, COVID-19 status, age in years and sex. Where available, HLA class I and class II types were taken from metadata supplied by the sample provider and were not determined by assay-based typing.

Note on this clone: Its antigen has not been determined. Base-call qualities are not available, and no considerably larger clone is one nucleotide away.

Collaborating institutions collected whole blood in K2EDTA tubes following their own protocols. For TCRbeta analysis, collaborators shipped samples in one of three forms: frozen whole blood, isolated PBMCs, or DNA extracted from either of those sample types. TCRbeta CDR3 regions were amplified from genomic DNA using the immunoSEQ Assay, a bias-controlled multiplex PCR. Per the original workflow: Within the assay, amplification of reference gene primers was used to estimate how many nucleated cells each sample contained. To quantify the absolute abundance of each unique TCRbeta CDR3 rearrangement, sequence reads were collapsed and filtered. For each sample, productive Simpson clonality was calculated as the square root of Simpson's diversity index over productive rearrangements. TCRdb holds this immuneACCESS table with in-frame rearrangements only. Some clones are missing; in checked studies, unresolved V genes explain under half, and the rest has no known cause. That table is the source of V, J and clone size, and D and trimming were worked out from the DNA. The sample table contains around 60,000 clones; only one count was recorded for approximately 77% of them. The ten largest make up around 30% of the sample.

The CDR3 contains 13 residues, cysteine and phenylalanine counted. Only the CDR3 portion is preserved as DNA: 39 bases, with reading frame beginning at the first base. Between the V and J ends, shortened by 3 bases and 3 bases respectively, the junction contains 8 bases. The investigation overall reported the following: The amount of clinical and demographic metadata varied by source and participant and was provided uncurated.

The origin of this receptor is a human donor in a cohort sampled during active COVID-19. The rearrangement joined TRBV12-3 or TRBV12-4 to TRBJ1-1; no D gene call is confident. Sequencing was carried out using peripheral blood. In nucleotide form, the sequence is TGTGCCAGCAGTTTGGGCAGATACACTGAAGCTTTCTTT. Translated, it reads CASSLGRYTEAFF.